This T cell receptor beta chain was documented in a study of shared clonotypes between healthy human individuals. The V gene's germline CDR1 is SGHRS and CDR2 YFSETQ. Trimming cost V 3 bases and J 3 bases, with 16 bases left between them. The CDR3 is made up of 15 amino acids. TCRdb keeps only in-frame clones here, not all; method: immunoSEQ multiplex PCR. Counted here are approximately 2.4 million clones, 90% to 97% occurring once; the ten biggest clones make up roughly 0.13%. Sequenced: naive CD4+ T cells sorted from blood. Subset given: CD45RA+ positively selected. This sequence joins TRBV5-1 and TRBJ2-7; maybe TRBD2 (5 bases). The sequence was collected from a man aged 18 to 30 in good health. This chain's CDR3 is CASSSEAGNDYEQYF. CDR3 nucleotide sequence: TGCGCCAGCAGCTCGGAGGCCGGGAACGACTACGAGCAGTACTTC.